A selection of T cell receptor beta chains follows, all from one sample in a study of tumor and adjacent non-tumor tissue in lung cancer. TCRdb itself ran the multiplex PCR reads through MiXCR, one entry per CDR3 protein. Here the sample spans roughly 66,000 distinct CDR3 sequences, more than 70% being singletons. The material sequenced was lung tumor tissue. The receptor set was obtained from a man between 60 and 75 years old with non-small cell lung cancer. CDR3s include the opening cysteine and the closing phenylalanine or tryptophan. The order of the fields is J gene, clone size, V gene, CDR3 length, D gene, CDR3 DNA, CDR3 protein. A D gene is named only where the DNA matches it firmly. Part of the rows lack a size; the others show once, few, many or a class for expanded clones.

J: TRBJ1-2
size: .
V: TRBV6-5
length: 15
D: TRBD1
DNA: TGTGCCAGCAATTACGGTACAGGGGCTAACTATGGCTACACCTTC
CDR3: CASNYGTGANYGYTF

J: TRBJ2-1
size: once
V: TRBV20-1
length: 12
D: .
DNA: TGCAGTACTAGGGGAGCGATCAATGAGCAGTTCTTC
CDR3: CSTRGAINEQFF

J: TRBJ2-7
size: .
V: TRBV29-1
length: 13
D: .
DNA: TGCAGCGTCCGGACTTCGGGTGGCTACGAGCAGTACTTC
CDR3: CSVRTSGGYEQYF

J: TRBJ1-1
size: .
V: TRBV20-1
length: 15
D: TRBD1
DNA: TGCAGTGCTAGAGACTTTCGGACAGGTCACATTGAAGCTCTCTTT
CDR3: CSARDFRTGHIEALF

J: TRBJ2-7
size: .
V: TRBV10-2
length: 13
D: .
DNA: TGCGCCATCAGTGGCGGCAGGGGCAACGAGCAGTCCTTC
CDR3: CAISGGRGNEQSF

J: TRBJ2-5
size: once
V: TRBV6-6
length: 16
D: .
DNA: TGTGCCAGCAGTTACTCGTGGTCACCGGTGGAAGAGAGCCAGTACTTC
CDR3: CASSYSWSPVEESQYF

J: TRBJ1-1
size: .
V: TRBV7-9
length: 14
D: .
DNA: TGTGCCAGAAGCACTCAGGGGCGATGGAATGAAGCTTTCTTT
CDR3: CARSTQGRWNEAFF

J: TRBJ1-2
size: .
V: TRBV20-1
length: 13
D: .
DNA: TGCAGTGCTGGAACTGGGGCTAACTATGACTACACCTTC
CDR3: CSAGTGANYDYTF

J: TRBJ2-1
size: .
V: TRBV6-5
length: 17
D: .
DNA: TGTGCCAGCAGTTTTCAAGCTTGGGCAGGCGGAAGCAATGAGCAGTTCTTC
CDR3: CASSFQAWAGGSNEQFF

J: TRBJ1-4
size: .
V: TRBV29-1
length: 12
D: TRBD1
DNA: TGCAGCGTTGAACCAGGGGGCAGCGAACTGTTTTTT
CDR3: CSVEPGGSELFF

J: TRBJ2-5
size: .
V: TRBV5-6
length: 13
D: .
DNA: TGTCCCAGTAGCTTCGCGGCGAGAGAGAACCAGTACTTC
CDR3: CPSSFAARENQYF

J: TRBJ2-7
size: .
V: TRBV6-1
length: 15
D: TRBD2
DNA: TGTGCCAGCATCCTCGGACTAGCGGGAGGATTGGGGCAGTACTTC
CDR3: CASILGLAGGLGQYF

J: TRBJ1-6
size: .
V: TRBV5-4
length: 14
D: .
DNA: TGTGCCAACGGCACCCAGGGGAGGAATTCACCCCTCCACTTT
CDR3: CANGTQGRNSPLHF

J: TRBJ1-5
size: .
V: TRBV20-1
length: 12
D: .
DNA: TGCAGTGCCTCAGGGAAGTATCAGCCCCAGCATTTT
CDR3: CSASGKYQPQHF

J: TRBJ2-2
size: .
V: TRBV11-1
length: 17
D: .
DNA: TGTGCCAGCAGCTTAGAAAGAACAGGGCCCCACATCGGGGAGCTGCTTTTT
CDR3: CASSLERTGPHIGELLF

J: TRBJ2-7
size: .
V: TRBV6-5
length: 15
D: .
DNA: TGTGCCAGCAGTTATTCGAGACGGGAGACGGCCGGGCAATACTTC
CDR3: CASSYSRRETAGQYF

J: TRBJ1-5
size: many
V: TRBV20-1
length: 13
D: .
DNA: TGCAGTGCTAGAGGACAGGCTCATCAGCCCCAGCATTTT
CDR3: CSARGQAHQPQHF

J: TRBJ2-5
size: many
V: TRBV6-2/TRBV6-3
length: 12
D: .
DNA: TGTGCCAGCTCACCCAGCGACGAGACCCAGTACTTC
CDR3: CASSPSDETQYF

J: TRBJ2-7
size: .
V: TRBV5-5
length: 13
D: .
DNA: TGTGCCAGAAGCTTGGACAGACCCTACGAGCAGTACTTC
CDR3: CARSLDRPYEQYF

J: TRBJ2-5
size: .
V: TRBV5-1
length: 15
D: .
DNA: TGCGCCACCATCTTATCTGGGATGCTGGGAGAGACCCAGTACTTC
CDR3: CATILSGMLGETQYF

J: TRBJ2-4
size: once
V: TRBV6-1
length: 17
D: .
DNA: TGCGCCAGTAGTAAAGTCTCGGTGGGCACTGCCAAAAACATTAAGTACTTC
CDR3: CASSKVSVGTAKNIKYF

J: TRBJ1-1
size: once
V: TRBV5-5
length: 13
D: .
DNA: TGTGCTAGCAGCCCGGGACTCGCGTATGAAGCTTTCTTT
CDR3: CASSPGLAYEAFF

J: TRBJ2-6
size: once
V: TRBV11-2
length: 21
D: TRBD1
DNA: TGTGCCAGCACCATGGGGGGAGACAGGGGCATTTCCCTCTCTGGGGCCAACGTCCTGACTTTC
CDR3: CASTMGGDRGISLSGANVLTF

J: TRBJ2-5
size: many
V: TRBV29-1
length: 13
D: .
DNA: TGCAGAGTAGCGGACAGATACCAAGAGACACAGTACTTC
CDR3: CRVADRYQETQYF

J: TRBJ1-2
size: .
V: TRBV6-5
length: 16
D: TRBD1
DNA: TGTGCCAATAGAGCTCGAACAGGGGGGAGTAACTATGGCTACACTTTC
CDR3: CANRARTGGSNYGYTF

J: TRBJ2-1
size: .
V: TRBV30
length: 15
D: .
DNA: TGTGCCTGGGTAAAGGGACTGACACTTTTCAATGAGCAGTCCTTC
CDR3: CAWVKGLTLFNEQSF

J: TRBJ1-1
size: .
V: TRBV29-1
length: 12
D: .
DNA: TGCAGAGTTGAAGCAGGGAACACTGAAACTTTCTTT
CDR3: CRVEAGNTETFF

J: TRBJ1-2
size: .
V: TRBV24-1
length: 11
D: .
DNA: TGTGCCATCAGTGATGACTATGGCTACACCTTC
CDR3: CAISDDYGYTF

J: TRBJ1-1
size: .
V: TRBV20-1
length: 14
D: .
DNA: TGCAGTGCCCCCTCGGGGTTTGATAGAATTGAAGCTATCTTC
CDR3: CSAPSGFDRIEAIF

J: TRBJ2-3
size: .
V: TRBV5-5
length: 14
D: .
DNA: TGTGCCAGCAGCTTCGGCGAGGTTGGGGATACGCAGTATTTT
CDR3: CASSFGEVGDTQYF

J: TRBJ2-5
size: .
V: TRBV5-6
length: 16
D: .
DNA: TGTGCCAGCAACTTGGGGGGCACACGCAGGGTGCGGGCCCAGTACTTC
CDR3: CASNLGGTRRVRAQYF

J: TRBJ1-1
size: .
V: TRBV13
length: 13
D: .
DNA: TGTGCCAGCAGCTTCAATCAGAACACTGAAGCCTTCTTT
CDR3: CASSFNQNTEAFF

J: TRBJ2-3
size: many
V: TRBV10-3
length: 13
D: .
DNA: TGTGCCATCAGTTCGAGGGATTCAGATACGCAGTATTTT
CDR3: CAISSRDSDTQYF

J: TRBJ2-1
size: .
V: TRBV11-1
length: 15
D: TRBD1
DNA: TGTGCCAACAGCCCCGACAGGGGCTTCTACAATGAGCAGTTCTTC
CDR3: CANSPDRGFYNEQFF

J: TRBJ1-2
size: .
V: TRBV29-1
length: 12
D: TRBD1
DNA: TGCAGTGTTGTACAGGGGGTGAATGTCTACACCTTC
CDR3: CSVVQGVNVYTF

J: TRBJ2-3
size: .
V: TRBV20-1
length: 15
D: .
DNA: TGCAGTGCTAGAGACCCACTGATCTTCACAGATACGCGGTATTTT
CDR3: CSARDPLIFTDTRYF

J: TRBJ2-6
size: .
V: TRBV29-1
length: 15
D: .
DNA: TGCAGAGTGGCGAGGTTAGATGCTGGGACCAACGCCCTGACTTTC
CDR3: CRVARLDAGTNALTF

J: TRBJ2-2
size: .
V: TRBV29-1
length: 15
D: .
DNA: TGCAGCGTTCTGAACAGGGGAGGGAACACCTGGGAGCTGTCTTTT
CDR3: CSVLNRGGNTWELSF

J: TRBJ2-1
size: .
V: TRBV20-1
length: 12
D: .
DNA: TGCACTGCCAGTAGTGGGACCGATGAGCAGTTCTTC
CDR3: CTASSGTDEQFF

J: TRBJ2-5
size: .
V: TRBV29-1
length: 13
D: .
DNA: TGCAGCGTCGCCGACGGGTACCAAGAAACCCAGTACTTC
CDR3: CSVADGYQETQYF

J: TRBJ2-3
size: few
V: TRBV13
length: 15
D: .
DNA: TGTGCCAGCAGCTTCGCGAGACAGAAAACAGATACGCAGAATTTT
CDR3: CASSFARQKTDTQNF

J: TRBJ2-7
size: .
V: TRBV6-6
length: 17
D: .
DNA: TGTGCCAGCAGTTTCCGGGACGGGGCTTTGAGTTCCTACGAGCAGTACTTC
CDR3: CASSFRDGALSSYEQYF

J: TRBJ2-7
size: .
V: TRBV6-5
length: 15
D: TRBD2
DNA: TGTACCAGCAGTTTTCAGACTAGCGGGACCTACGAGCAGTACTTC
CDR3: CTSSFQTSGTYEQYF

J: TRBJ2-3
size: once
V: TRBV20-1
length: 14
D: .
DNA: TGCAGTGCTAGCCCTAGTCCTAGCACAGATACGCAGTATTTT
CDR3: CSASPSPSTDTQYF

J: TRBJ2-7
size: .
V: TRBV14
length: 15
D: .
DNA: TGTGTCAGCAGCCAAGAATTAGGGTTACACTACGAGCAGTACTTC
CDR3: CVSSQELGLHYEQYF

J: TRBJ1-2
size: .
V: TRBV6-5
length: 16
D: TRBD1
DNA: TGTGCCAGTAGAGCTCGGACAGGGGGGGGTAACTATGGCTACACCTTC
CDR3: CASRARTGGGNYGYTF

J: TRBJ1-2
size: .
V: TRBV6-5
length: 16
D: TRBD1
DNA: TGTGTCAGCAGAGCCCGAACAGGGGGGAGTAATTATGGCTACACCTTC
CDR3: CVSRARTGGSNYGYTF

J: TRBJ1-1
size: .
V: TRBV5-6
length: 11
D: .
DNA: TGTGCCAGCTACGTCAACACTGAAGCTTTCTTT
CDR3: CASYVNTEAFF

J: TRBJ1-6
size: .
V: TRBV6-5
length: 19
D: .
DNA: TGTGCCAGCAGTTATGGGACCCGTCTGGGGAGCACCTATAATTCACCCCTCCAATTT
CDR3: CASSYGTRLGSTYNSPLQF

J: TRBJ1-1
size: .
V: TRBV11-1
length: 13
D: .
DNA: TGTGCCAGCAGATTAAAGCCCGGGGCACGTGCTTTCTTT
CDR3: CASRLKPGARAFF

J: TRBJ1-5
size: .
V: TRBV6-5
length: 14
D: .
DNA: TGTGCCAGCAGTTATTCGGGGGGTAATCAGCCACACCATTTT
CDR3: CASSYSGGNQPHHF

J: TRBJ2-1
size: many
V: TRBV6-5
length: 15
D: .
DNA: TGTGCCAGCAGTTACAGACAGATTTCTTACAATGAGCAGTTCTTC
CDR3: CASSYRQISYNEQFF

J: TRBJ1-6
size: .
V: TRBV6-2/TRBV6-3
length: 15
D: .
DNA: TGTGCCAGCAGCTATCGGGAAGGCGATAATTCATCCCTCCACTTT
CDR3: CASSYREGDNSSLHF